What follows is one T cell receptor beta chain and its context. The antigen this receptor binds is unknown. No base quality values were provided; no much bigger clone lies one nucleotide off. The data were obtained in a study of PD-1 blockade in classical Hodgkin lymphoma (dated by TCRdb to 2019 to 2021). About the full investigation: The study used TCR beta sequencing and CyTOF to define a peripheral blood immune signature of response to PD-1 blockade in classical Hodgkin lymphoma.

The Qiagen DNeasy kit was used to extract genomic DNA both from unsorted PBMCs and from the negatively selected CD4+ and CD8+ fractions. TCR beta CDR3 regions were subjected to amplification by immunoSEQ multiplex PCR with primers that anneal to V and J segments. A synthetic immune receptor repertoire was used to minimize amplification bias, and any residual bias was removed computationally once sequencing was done. The published analysis was carried out like this. Repertoire diversity was quantified as the Shannon entropy index using custom Python scripts. Unsorted, CD4+ and CD8+ repertoires were examined separately, except in combined analyses, for which CD4+ and CD8+ sequences were merged in silico. The immuneACCESS repertoire file appears here via TCRdb, limited to in-frame rearrangements. These files lack a portion of the clones; in checked studies, under half of the deficit traces to unresolved V genes, and the cause of the others is not known. The V and J calls and clone size were taken over from that table, and D and trimming were inferred from the DNA. This sample comprises 15,000 to 20,000 clones, roughly 90% of them detected only once. The top ten hold less than 8.5% of the sample.

Via the germline V gene, CDR1 is SQVTM and CDR2 ANQGSEA. The CDR3 has 17 amino acids, counting the end cysteine and phenylalanine. The CDR3 DNA has 51 bases and is translated from base 1. Clipping removes 4 bases from V and 6 bases from J, with 16 as the unmatched junction base count. Explained via the paper, the time point label denotes: newly diagnosed, previously untreated cHL patient sample. PBMCs from patients with newly diagnosed, previously untreated classical Hodgkin lymphoma were sequenced as a comparison group for the relapsed/refractory trial patients. Peripheral blood was collected in 8 mL Vacutainer Cell Preparation Tubes, from which PBMCs were isolated by centrifugation and then cryopreserved. Broader findings and caveats from the paper: Only a single clinical trial cohort was studied, and what caused the repertoire differences, possibly disease activity or prior therapy, remained undefined. Baseline TCR diversity was reported as lower in newly diagnosed patients than in healthy donors, and lower still in relapsed/refractory patients.

Sequencing input: peripheral blood mononuclear cells (PBMCs). The TCR originated in a human donor with classical Hodgkin lymphoma. The chain couples TRBV29-1 to TRBJ2-4; 9 central bases correspond to TRBD2. The DNA sequence is TGCAGCGTTGCCTCACAGGACCGCGGGAGGGCCGGAAACATTCAGTACTTC. Protein translation: CSVASQDRGRAGNIQYF.